This TCR beta chain is from a study of shared clonotypes between healthy human individuals. Overall study: The people who gave samples were a couple of women and a few men aged 18 to 49.

TCRdb's copy holds only in-frame clones and misses some; the assay was immunoSEQ multiplex PCR. The sample has roughly 1,600,000 clones, 98% to 99% seen once; the top ten hold roughly 0.35%. Caucasian adults living in Nashville, Tennessee, provided all samples. V trimming: 8 bases; J trimming: 2 bases; junction bases outside the gene matches: 5. This CDR3 contains 14 residues. The germline V gene has CDR1 MRHNA and CDR2 SNTAGT. The clonotype comes from a man younger than 40 in good health. The chain links TRBV6-4 to TRBJ2-2; TRBD2 aligns across 7 bases. The sequenced sample was naive CD4+ T cells sorted from blood. Subset defined: CD45RA+ positively selected. The CDR3 loop reads CASAAGANTGELFF. In DNA, the CDR3 is TGTGCCAGCGCGGCGGGAGCCAACACCGGGGAGCTGTTTTTT.